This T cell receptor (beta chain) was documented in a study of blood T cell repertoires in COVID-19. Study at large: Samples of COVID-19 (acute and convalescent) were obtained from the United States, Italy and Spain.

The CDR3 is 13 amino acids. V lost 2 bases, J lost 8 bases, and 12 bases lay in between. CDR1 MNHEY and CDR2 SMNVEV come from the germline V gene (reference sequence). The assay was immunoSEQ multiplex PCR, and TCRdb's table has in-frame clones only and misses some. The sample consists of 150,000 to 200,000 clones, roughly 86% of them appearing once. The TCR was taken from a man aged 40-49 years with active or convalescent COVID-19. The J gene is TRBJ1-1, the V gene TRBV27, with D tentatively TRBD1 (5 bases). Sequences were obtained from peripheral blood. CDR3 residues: CASSLGGISEAFF. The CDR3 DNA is TGTGCCAGCAGTTTAGGGGGGATTTCAGAAGCTTTCTTT.